This is a list of T cell receptor beta chains from one sample in a study of beta chain features in type 1 diabetes. TCRdb's table, derived via immunoSEQ multiplex PCR, lists solely in-frame clones and lacks some. This sample has hundreds of thousands of clones, with over 13% found just once. The sequencing sample was made of naive CD4+ T cells from blood. The source is a man younger than 35 with type 1 diabetes. Both conserved end residues are part of each CDR3. D genes are given only for firm matches. A clone size is listed for some rows: how often the clone was seen (once, few, many), or a class if it is expanded.

D	V	length	J	size	CDR3	DNA
TRBD2	TRBV5-1	15	TRBJ2-7	few	CASSPEREGRGEQYF	TGCGCCAGCAGCCCGGAGCGGGAGGGCCGGGGCGAGCAGTACTTC
TRBD1	TRBV7-9	15	TRBJ2-3	few	CASTSGTVSTDTQYF	TGTGCCAGCACCTCTGGGACAGTTAGCACAGATACGCAGTATTTT
-	TRBV28	15	TRBJ2-5	-	CASRDTGGRVETQYF	TGTGCCAGCAGGGATACAGGGGGGAGGGTAGAGACCCAGTACTTC
-	TRBV5-6	15	TRBJ2-7	few	CASSFMGLGEYEQYF	TGTGCCAGCAGCTTTATGGGACTCGGAGAATACGAGCAGTACTTC
-	TRBV7-6	13	TRBJ1-5	few	CASSPNSDQPQHF	TGTGCCAGCAGCCCAAACAGTGATCAGCCCCAGCATTTT
-	TRBV6-5	13	TRBJ2-6	-	CASNRVGANVLTF	TGTGCCAGCAATCGGGTCGGGGCCAACGTCCTGACTTTC
-	TRBV2	13	TRBJ2-3	few	CASALTGREVVYF	TGTGCCAGCGCCCTCACCGGGCGGGAAGTTGTGTATTTT
-	TRBV18	15	TRBJ1-1	few	CASSPPPRANTEAFF	TGTGCCAGCTCACCACCTCCCAGGGCGAACACTGAAGCTTTCTTT
TRBD1	TRBV5-4	14	TRBJ1-6	-	CASSLTGAGTGLHF	TGTGCCAGCAGCTTGACAGGGGCCGGTACCGGACTCCACTTT
-	TRBV7-9	14	TRBJ2-3	-	CASFRTEETDTQYF	TGTGCCAGCTTCCGGACGGAGGAAACAGATACGCAGTATTTT
TRBD2	TRBV28	18	TRBJ2-3	few	CASSFLPGTTKQPDTQYF	TGTGCCAGCAGCTTCCTTCCCGGGACTACCAAACAGCCGGATACGCAGTATTTT
-	TRBV5-1	13	TRBJ1-5	few	CASSFDGGQPQHF	TGCGCCAGCAGCTTCGATGGAGGACAGCCCCAGCATTTT